This TCR beta chain was obtained from a study of blood T cells in healthy people across ages. On this clonotype itself: Its antigen remains unknown.

V gave up 6 bases and J gave up 2 bases; unmatched junction bases: 9. Germline CDR1 and CDR2: SEHNR and FQNEAQ (reference sequence). The CDR3 length is 16 residues. Primers used in a second PCR of roughly 6 to 11 cycles were a sample-barcoded 5' primer and a J-beta primer mix. Using its own MiXCR run on the 5' RACE reads, TCRdb lists one record per CDR3 protein. Of about 1 million distinct CDR3 sequences in the sample, 35% to 50% were seen once. Regarding the study as a whole: Long-lived donors had more naive CD4+ cells and higher diversity than aged donors. Bulk PBMC profiling left naive and antigen-experienced comparisons inconclusive.

The rearrangement joins TRBV7-9 to TRBJ1-2, with 10 nucleotides matching TRBD1. This clonotype originated in a woman in her sixties or seventies in good health. Material for sequencing was blood. The CDR3 sequence is CASSPDRGKENYGYTF. Here the CDR3 DNA reads TGTGCCAGCAGTCCGGACAGGGGGAAGGAGAACTATGGCTACACCTTC. The variable domain in full, with the rest retrieved from reference TRBV7-9 and TRBJ1-2, is DTGVSQNPRHKITKRGQNVTFRCDPISEHNRLYWYRQTLGQGPEFLTYFQNEAQLEKSRLLSDRFSAERPKGSFSTLEIQRTEQGDSAMYLCASSPDRGKENYGYTFGSGTRLTVV.